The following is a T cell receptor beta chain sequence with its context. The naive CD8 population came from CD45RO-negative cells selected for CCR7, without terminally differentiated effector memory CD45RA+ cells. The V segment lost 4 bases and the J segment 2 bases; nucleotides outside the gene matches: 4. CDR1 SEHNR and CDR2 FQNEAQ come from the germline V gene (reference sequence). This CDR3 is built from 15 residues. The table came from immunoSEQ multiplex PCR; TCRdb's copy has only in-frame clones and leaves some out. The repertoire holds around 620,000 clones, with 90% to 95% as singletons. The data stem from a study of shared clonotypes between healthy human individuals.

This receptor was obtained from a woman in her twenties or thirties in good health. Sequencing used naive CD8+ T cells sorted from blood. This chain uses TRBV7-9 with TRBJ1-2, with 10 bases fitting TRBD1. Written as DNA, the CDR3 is TGTGCCAGCAGCTCCGGACAGGGGGACAACTATGGCTACACCTTC. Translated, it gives CASSSGQGDNYGYTF.